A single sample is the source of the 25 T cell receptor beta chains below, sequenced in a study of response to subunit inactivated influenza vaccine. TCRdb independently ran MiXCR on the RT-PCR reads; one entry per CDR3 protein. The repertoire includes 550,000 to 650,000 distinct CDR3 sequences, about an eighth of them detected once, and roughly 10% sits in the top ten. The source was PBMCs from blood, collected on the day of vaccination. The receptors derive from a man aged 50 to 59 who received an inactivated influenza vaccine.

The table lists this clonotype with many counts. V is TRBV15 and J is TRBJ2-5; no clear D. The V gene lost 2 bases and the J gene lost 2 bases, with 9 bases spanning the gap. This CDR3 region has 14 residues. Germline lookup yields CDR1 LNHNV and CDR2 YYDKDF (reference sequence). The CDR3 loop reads CATSRRKGQETQYF. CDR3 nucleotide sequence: TGTGCCACCAGCAGACGTAAAGGACAAGAGACCCAGTACTTC.

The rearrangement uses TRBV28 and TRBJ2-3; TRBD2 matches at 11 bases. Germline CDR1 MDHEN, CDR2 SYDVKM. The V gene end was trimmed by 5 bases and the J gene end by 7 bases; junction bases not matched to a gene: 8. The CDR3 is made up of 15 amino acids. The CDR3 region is CASSHLAGGGYTQYF. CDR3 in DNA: TGTGCCAGCAGTCATCTAGCGGGAGGAGGGTATACGCAGTATTTT.

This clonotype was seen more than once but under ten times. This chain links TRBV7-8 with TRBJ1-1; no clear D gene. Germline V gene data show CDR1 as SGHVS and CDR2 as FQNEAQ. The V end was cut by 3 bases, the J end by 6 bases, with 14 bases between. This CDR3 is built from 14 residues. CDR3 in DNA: TGTGCCAGCAGCTTCGGTGGGAGCGGTCCTGAAGCTTTCTTT. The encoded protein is CASSFGGSGPEAFF. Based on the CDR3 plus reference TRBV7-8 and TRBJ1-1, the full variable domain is GAGVSQSPRYKVAKRGQDVALRCDPISGHVSLFWYQQALGQGPEFLTYFQNEAQLDKSGLPSDRFFAERPEGSVSTLKIQRTQQEDSAVYLCASSFGGSGPEAFFGQGTRLTVV.

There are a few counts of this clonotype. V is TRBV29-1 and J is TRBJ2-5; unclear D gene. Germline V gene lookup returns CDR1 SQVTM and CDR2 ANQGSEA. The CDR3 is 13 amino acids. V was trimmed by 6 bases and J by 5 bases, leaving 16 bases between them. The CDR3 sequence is CSVGLGPAETQYF. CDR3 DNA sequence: TGCAGCGTAGGCTTAGGGCCGGCGGAGACCCAGTACTTC.

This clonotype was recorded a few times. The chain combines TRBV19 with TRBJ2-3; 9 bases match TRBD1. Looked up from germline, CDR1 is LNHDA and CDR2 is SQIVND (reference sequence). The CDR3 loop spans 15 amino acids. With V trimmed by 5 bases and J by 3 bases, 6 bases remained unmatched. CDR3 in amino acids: CASSGRDRATDTQYF. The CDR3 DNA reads TGTGCCAGTAGTGGCCGGGACAGGGCGACAGATACGCAGTATTTT.

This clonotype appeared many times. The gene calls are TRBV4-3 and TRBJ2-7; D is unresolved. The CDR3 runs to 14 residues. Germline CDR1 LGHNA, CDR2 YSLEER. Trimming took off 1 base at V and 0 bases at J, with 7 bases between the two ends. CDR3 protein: CASSQGVISYEQYF. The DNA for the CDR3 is TGCGCCAGCAGCCAAGGGGTTATCTCCTACGAGCAGTACTTC.

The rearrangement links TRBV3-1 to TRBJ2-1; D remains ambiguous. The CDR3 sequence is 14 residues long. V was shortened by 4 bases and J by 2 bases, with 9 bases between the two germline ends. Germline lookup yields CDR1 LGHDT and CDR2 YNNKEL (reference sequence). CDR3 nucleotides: TGTGCCAGCAGCCCCATAGGCGCCTACAATGAGCAGTTCTTC. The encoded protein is CASSPIGAYNEQFF.

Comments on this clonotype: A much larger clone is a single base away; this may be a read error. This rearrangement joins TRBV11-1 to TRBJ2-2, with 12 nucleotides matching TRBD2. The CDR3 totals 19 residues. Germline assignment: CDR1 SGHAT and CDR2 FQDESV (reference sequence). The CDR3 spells CVSSLVSWTSGNHTGELFF. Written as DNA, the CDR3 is TGTGTCAGCAGCTTAGTTTCCTGGACTAGCGGGAACCACACCGGGGAGCTGTTTTTT. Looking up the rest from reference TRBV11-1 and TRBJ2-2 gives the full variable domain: EAEVAQSPRYKITEKSQAVAFWCDPISGHATLYWYRQILGQGPELLVQFQDESVVDDSQLPKDRFSAERLKGVDSTLKIQPAELGDSAMYLCVSSLVSWTSGNHTGELFFGEGSRLTVL.

CDR3 sequence: CASHRGAGTGELFF. The CDR3 nucleotides are TGTGCCAGCCATCGGGGGGCTGGCACCGGGGAGCTGTTTTTT. The V call is TRBV2, the J call TRBJ2-2, with a tentative D call TRBD2 (7 bases). This CDR3 is 14 amino acids long. Trimming left V 8 bases short and J 4 bases short, with 14 bases between. Germline loops: CDR1 SNHLY, CDR2 FYNNEI.

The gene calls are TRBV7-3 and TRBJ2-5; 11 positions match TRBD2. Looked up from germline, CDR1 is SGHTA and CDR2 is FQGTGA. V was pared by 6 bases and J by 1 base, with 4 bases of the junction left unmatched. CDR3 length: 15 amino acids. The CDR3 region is CASSRLAGTQETQYF. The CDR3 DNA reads TGTGCCAGCAGTCGACTAGCGGGGACCCAAGAGACCCAGTACTTC.

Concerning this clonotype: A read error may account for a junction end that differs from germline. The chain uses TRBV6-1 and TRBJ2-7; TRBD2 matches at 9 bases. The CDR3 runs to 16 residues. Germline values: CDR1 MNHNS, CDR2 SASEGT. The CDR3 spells CTSKGSGRSFSYEQYF. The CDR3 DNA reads TGTACCAGCAAAGGTAGCGGGAGATCCTTCTCCTACGAGCAGTACTTC.

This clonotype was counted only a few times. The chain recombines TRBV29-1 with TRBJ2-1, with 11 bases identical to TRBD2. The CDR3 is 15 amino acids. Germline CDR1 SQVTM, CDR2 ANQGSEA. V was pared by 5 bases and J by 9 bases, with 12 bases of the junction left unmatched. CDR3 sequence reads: CSVHPLAGGYGEQFF. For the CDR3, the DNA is TGCAGCGTTCATCCGCTAGCGGGGGGTTACGGTGAGCAGTTCTTC.

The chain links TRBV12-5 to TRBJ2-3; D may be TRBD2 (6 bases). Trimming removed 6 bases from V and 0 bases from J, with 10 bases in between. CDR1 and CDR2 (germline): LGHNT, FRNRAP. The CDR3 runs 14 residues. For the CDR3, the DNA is TGTGCTAGTGGCCGGGACTGGAGCACAGATACGCAGTATTTT. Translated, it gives CASGRDWSTDTQYF. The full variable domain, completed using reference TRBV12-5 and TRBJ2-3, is DARVTQTPRHKVTEMGQEVTMRCQPILGHNTVFWYRQTMMQGLELLAYFRNRAPLDDSGMPKDRFSAEMPDATLATLKIQPSEPRDSAVYFCASGRDWSTDTQYFGPGTRLTVL.

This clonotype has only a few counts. CDR3 bases: TGCAGCTACCGGGGGCTAGCGGGGGTACGAGATACGCAGTATTTT. Translated, it gives CSYRGLAGVRDTQYF. This chain connects TRBV29-1 to TRBJ2-3, with 10 bases identical to TRBD2. Germline V CDR1 and CDR2: SQVTM, ANQGSEA. This CDR3 comprises 15 residues. Trimming took 8 bases from V and 5 from J; bases not matched to a gene: 13.

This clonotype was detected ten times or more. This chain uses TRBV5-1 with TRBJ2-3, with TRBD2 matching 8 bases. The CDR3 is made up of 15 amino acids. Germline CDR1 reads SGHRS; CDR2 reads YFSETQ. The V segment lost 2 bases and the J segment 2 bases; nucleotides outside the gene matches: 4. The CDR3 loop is CASSLAGANTDTQYF. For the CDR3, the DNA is TGCGCCAGCAGCTTAGCGGGGGCCAACACAGATACGCAGTATTTT. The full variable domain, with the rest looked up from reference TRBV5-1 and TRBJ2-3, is KAGVTQTPRYLIKTRGQQVTLSCSPISGHRSVSWYQQTPGQGLQFLFEYFSETQRNKGNFPGRFSGRQFSNSRSEMNVSTLELGDSALYLCASSLAGANTDTQYFGPGTRLTVL.

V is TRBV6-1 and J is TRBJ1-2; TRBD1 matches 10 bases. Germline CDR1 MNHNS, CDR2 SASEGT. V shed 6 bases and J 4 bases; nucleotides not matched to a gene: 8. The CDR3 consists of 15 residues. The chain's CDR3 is CASSSGTGDFYGYTF. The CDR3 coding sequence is TGTGCCAGCAGCTCCGGGACAGGGGATTTCTATGGCTACACCTTC.

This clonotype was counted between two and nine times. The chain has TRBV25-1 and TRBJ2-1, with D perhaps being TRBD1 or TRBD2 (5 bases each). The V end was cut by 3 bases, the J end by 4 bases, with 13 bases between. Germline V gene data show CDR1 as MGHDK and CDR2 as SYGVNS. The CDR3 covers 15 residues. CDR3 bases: TGTGCCAGCAGTGATTTTTTGGGGGAGTACAATGAGCAGTTCTTC. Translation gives CASSDFLGEYNEQFF.

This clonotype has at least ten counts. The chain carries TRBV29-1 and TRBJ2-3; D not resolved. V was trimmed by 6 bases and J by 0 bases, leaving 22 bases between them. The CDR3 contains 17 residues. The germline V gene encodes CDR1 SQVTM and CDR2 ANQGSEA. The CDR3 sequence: CSVDGLSEGYSTDTQYF. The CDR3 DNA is TGCAGCGTCGACGGTCTTTCAGAAGGTTATAGCACAGATACGCAGTATTTT.

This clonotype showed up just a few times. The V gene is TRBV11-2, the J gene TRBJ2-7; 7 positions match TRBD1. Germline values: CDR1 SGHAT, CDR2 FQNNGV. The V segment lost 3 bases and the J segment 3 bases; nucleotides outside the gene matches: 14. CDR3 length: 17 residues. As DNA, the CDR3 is TGTGCCAGCAGCTTGGGACCGGGACAGACCTTGAACTACGAGCAGTACTTC. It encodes CASSLGPGQTLNYEQYF. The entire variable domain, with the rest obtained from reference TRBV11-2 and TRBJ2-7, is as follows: EAGVAQSPRYKIIEKRQSVAFWCNPISGHATLYWYQQILGQGPKLLIQFQNNGVVDDSQLPKDRFSAERLKGVDSTLKIQPAKLEDSAVYLCASSLGPGQTLNYEQYFGPGTRLTVT.

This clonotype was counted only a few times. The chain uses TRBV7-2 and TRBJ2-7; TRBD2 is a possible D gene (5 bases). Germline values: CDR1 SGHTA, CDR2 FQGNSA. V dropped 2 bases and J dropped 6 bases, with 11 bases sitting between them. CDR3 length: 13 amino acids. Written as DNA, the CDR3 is TGTGCCAGCAGCTTAACACGGGGTCGCGAGCAGTACTTC. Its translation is CASSLTRGREQYF.

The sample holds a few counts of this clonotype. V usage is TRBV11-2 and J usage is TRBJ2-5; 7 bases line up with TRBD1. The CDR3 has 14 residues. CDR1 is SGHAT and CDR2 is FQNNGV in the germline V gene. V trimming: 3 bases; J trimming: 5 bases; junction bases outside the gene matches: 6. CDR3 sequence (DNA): TGTGCCAGCAGCTTGCACAGGGGAAGGGAGACCCAGTACTTC. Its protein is CASSLHRGRETQYF.

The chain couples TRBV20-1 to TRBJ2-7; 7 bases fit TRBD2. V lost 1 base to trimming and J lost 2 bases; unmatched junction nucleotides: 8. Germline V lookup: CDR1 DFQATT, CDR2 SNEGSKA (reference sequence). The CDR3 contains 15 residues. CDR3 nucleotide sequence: TGCAGTGCTAGAGCCGGGACTACCCGTACCTACGAGCAGTACTTC. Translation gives CSARAGTTRTYEQYF.

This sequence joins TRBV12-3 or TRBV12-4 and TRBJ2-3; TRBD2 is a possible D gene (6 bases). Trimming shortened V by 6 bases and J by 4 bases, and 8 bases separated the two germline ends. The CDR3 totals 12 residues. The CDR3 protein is CASSGGSDTQYF. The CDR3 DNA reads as TGTGCCAGCAGCGGGGGTTCAGATACGCAGTATTTT.

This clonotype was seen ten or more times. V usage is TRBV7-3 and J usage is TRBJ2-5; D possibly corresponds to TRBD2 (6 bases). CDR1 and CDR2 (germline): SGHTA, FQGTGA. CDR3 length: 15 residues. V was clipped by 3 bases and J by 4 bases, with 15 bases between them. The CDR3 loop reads CASSFSGDMIETQYF. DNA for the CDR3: TGTGCCAGCAGCTTTTCGGGAGACATGATAGAGACCCAGTACTTC.

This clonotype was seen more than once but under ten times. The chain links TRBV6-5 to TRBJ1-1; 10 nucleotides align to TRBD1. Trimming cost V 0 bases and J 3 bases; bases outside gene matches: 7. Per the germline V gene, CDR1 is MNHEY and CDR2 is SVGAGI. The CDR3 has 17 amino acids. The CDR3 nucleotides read TGTGCCAGCAGTTACTCCCGGGGACAGGGGACCGACACTGAAGCTTTCTTT. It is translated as CASSYSRGQGTDTEAFF.